A selection of T cell receptor beta chains follows, all from one sample in a study of shared clonotypes between healthy human individuals. Here immunoSEQ multiplex PCR was the method, and the copy in TCRdb shows in-frame clones only, minus some. The sample lists about 2.1 million clones; 85% to 95% were seen once. Sequencing was done on a sample of naive CD8+ T cells from PBMCs. These receptors were collected from a man aged 18 to 30 in good health. Some clones in this sample may be carry-over from other donors' samples. Each CDR3 is given with its conserved first and last residue. The D gene is left open where the match is weak. Some rows have no size entry. The others give once, few or many, or a class for an expanded clone.

abundance | d_gene | j_gene | v_gene | CDR3aa | CDR3nt
- | TRBD2 | TRBJ2-3 | TRBV4-2 | CASSQGAMRGTSTDTQYF | TGTGCCAGCAGCCAAGGTGCTATGCGGGGGACTAGCACAGATACGCAGTATTTT
- | - | TRBJ2-7 | TRBV7-8 | CASSLRIHEQYF | TGTGCCAGCAGCTTGCGAATCCACGAGCAGTACTTC
few | - | TRBJ1-1 | TRBV6-1 | CASRLGRLNTEAFF | TGTGCCAGCAGATTGGGACGGTTGAACACTGAAGCTTTCTTT
- | TRBD1 | TRBJ2-1 | TRBV6-5 | CASSGTGWGEQFF | TGTGCCAGCAGTGGGACAGGGTGGGGTGAGCAGTTCTTC
once | - | TRBJ2-5 | TRBV9 | CASSVDTGTQETQYF | TGTGCCAGCAGCGTAGACACAGGGACCCAAGAGACCCAGTACTTC
- | - | TRBJ2-5 | TRBV27 | CASSLQGSTQETQYF | TGTGCCAGCAGTTTACAGGGAAGCACCCAAGAGACCCAGTACTTC
- | - | TRBJ2-6 | TRBV30 | CAWSGWGQIPGANVLTF | TGTGCCTGGAGTGGATGGGGGCAGATCCCTGGGGCCAACGTCCTGACTTTC
- | TRBD2 | TRBJ2-3 | TRBV28 | CASSLRTSSSDTQYF | TGTGCCAGCAGTTTACGGACTAGCAGTTCAGATACGCAGTATTTT
- | TRBD1 | TRBJ1-1 | TRBV5-5 | CASSLWTGGASTEAFF | TGTGCCAGCAGCTTGTGGACAGGGGGGGCTAGCACTGAAGCTTTCTTT
- | - | TRBJ2-1 | TRBV15 | CATSRVPGDEQFF | TGTGCCACCAGCAGAGTTCCAGGGGATGAGCAGTTCTTC
- | TRBD2 | TRBJ2-1 | TRBV7-6 | CASSVSSGSPSIYNEQFF | TGTGCCAGCAGCGTTAGCAGCGGGAGTCCTTCGATTTACAATGAGCAGTTCTTC
- | - | TRBJ1-2 | TRBV6-5 | CASRTLYGYTF | TGTGCCAGCCGGACACTTTATGGCTACACCTTC
once | - | TRBJ2-7 | TRBV29-1 | CSVESSADGPSYEQYF | TGCAGCGTTGAATCTTCAGCCGACGGGCCCTCCTACGAGCAGTACTTC
- | TRBD2 | TRBJ2-3 | TRBV7-9 | CASSDGLAGDGTDTQYF | TGTGCCAGCAGCGACGGACTAGCGGGAGATGGGACAGATACGCAGTATTTT
- | TRBD2 | TRBJ2-7 | TRBV28 | CASSTPEERETYEQYF | TGTGCCAGCAGTACCCCCGAAGAGCGGGAGACCTACGAGCAGTACTTC
- | - | TRBJ2-7 | TRBV14 | CASSLNSRTYEQYF | TGTGCCAGCAGCCTAAATTCTAGAACCTACGAGCAGTACTTC
- | - | TRBJ2-3 | TRBV5-4 | CASSLVGGGKDTQYF | TGTGCCAGCAGCTTGGTCGGGGGAGGTAAAGATACGCAGTATTTT
- | TRBD1 | TRBJ1-5 | TRBV28 | CASSPHEGGFKGASQPQHF | TGTGCCAGCAGCCCACACGAAGGGGGTTTTAAGGGGGCCAGTCAGCCCCAGCATTTT
- | TRBD2 | TRBJ2-1 | TRBV27 | CASSPPGLAASYNEQFF | TGTGCCAGCAGTCCCCCGGGACTAGCAGCCTCCTACAATGAGCAGTTCTTC
- | TRBD1 | TRBJ2-5 | TRBV28 | CASTFSTGESETQYF | TGTGCCAGCACCTTTTCGACAGGGGAGAGCGAGACCCAGTACTTC
- | TRBD2 | TRBJ2-1 | TRBV2 | CASSDPLAGGPPEQFF | TGTGCCAGCAGTGACCCACTAGCGGGAGGGCCGCCTGAGCAGTTCTTC
- | TRBD2 | TRBJ2-7 | TRBV2 | CASSGTSGGSYEQYF | TGTGCCAGCAGTGGGACTAGCGGGGGCTCCTACGAGCAGTACTTC
once | TRBD2 | TRBJ2-7 | TRBV28 | CASSGFGGRGEQYF | TGTGCCAGCAGTGGGTTCGGCGGGAGGGGCGAGCAGTACTTC
- | - | TRBJ2-1 | TRBV4-2 | CASSATVEVEQFF | TGTGCCAGCAGCGCAACTGTAGAGGTTGAGCAGTTCTTC
- | - | TRBJ2-7 | TRBV27 | CASSDELAREQYF | TGTGCCAGCAGTGATGAGCTAGCGCGTGAGCAGTACTTC
- | - | TRBJ2-6 | TRBV7-9 | CASSSRVAGANVLTF | TGTGCCAGCAGCTCGAGGGTAGCTGGGGCCAACGTCCTGACTTTC
- | - | TRBJ2-6 | TRBV27 | CASTGGGPGANVLTF | TGTGCCAGCACCGGAGGGGGGCCTGGGGCCAACGTCCTGACTTTC
- | - | TRBJ2-1 | TRBV11-2 | CASSLFPGIRDEQFF | TGTGCCAGCAGCTTATTCCCAGGAATTCGCGATGAGCAGTTCTTC
- | - | TRBJ1-5 | TRBV7-3 | CASSLTAGGGQPQHF | TGTGCCAGCAGCTTAACGGCGGGGGGCGGTCAGCCCCAGCATTTT
few | TRBD1 | TRBJ1-5 | TRBV28 | CASSLSGGWQPQHF | TGTGCCAGCAGCCTATCAGGGGGATGGCAGCCCCAGCATTTT
once | TRBD2 | TRBJ2-1 | TRBV15 | CATSPSGNYNEQFF | TGTGCCACTTCGCCTAGCGGGAACTACAATGAGCAGTTCTTC
once | - | TRBJ2-1 | TRBV29-1 | CSGTVNNEQFF | TGCAGCGGTACAGTTAACAATGAGCAGTTCTTC
- | - | TRBJ2-7 | TRBV15 | CATSPGNVGLTYEQYF | TGTGCCACCAGCCCAGGAAATGTGGGGCTCACCTACGAGCAGTACTTC
- | TRBD2 | TRBJ2-3 | TRBV13 | CASSLGTSGSTDTQYF | TGTGCCAGCAGCTTAGGGACTAGCGGGAGTACAGATACGCAGTATTTT
- | TRBD1 | TRBJ2-7 | TRBV29-1 | CSVGSGTDSYEQYF | TGCAGCGTTGGATCCGGGACAGATTCCTACGAGCAGTACTTC
- | - | TRBJ2-7 | TRBV9 | CASSPLDRQHTYEQYF | TGTGCCAGCAGCCCACTTGACAGACAACATACCTACGAGCAGTACTTC